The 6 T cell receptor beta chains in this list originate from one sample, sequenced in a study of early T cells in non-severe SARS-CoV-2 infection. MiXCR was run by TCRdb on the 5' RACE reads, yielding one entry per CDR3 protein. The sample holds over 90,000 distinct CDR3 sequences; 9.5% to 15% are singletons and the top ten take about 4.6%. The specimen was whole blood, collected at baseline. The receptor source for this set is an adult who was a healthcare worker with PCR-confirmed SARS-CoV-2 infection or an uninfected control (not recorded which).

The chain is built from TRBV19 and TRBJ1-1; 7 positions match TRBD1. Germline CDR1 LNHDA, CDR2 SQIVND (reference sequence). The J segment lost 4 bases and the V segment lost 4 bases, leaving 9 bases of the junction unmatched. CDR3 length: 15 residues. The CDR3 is CASSTAESGGTEAFF. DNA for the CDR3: TGTGCCAGTAGTACGGCTGAGTCAGGGGGCACTGAAGCTTTCTTT.

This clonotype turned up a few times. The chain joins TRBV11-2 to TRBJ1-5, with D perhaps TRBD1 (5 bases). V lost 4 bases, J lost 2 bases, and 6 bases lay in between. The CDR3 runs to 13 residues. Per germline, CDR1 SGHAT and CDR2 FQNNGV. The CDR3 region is CASSWDRNQPQHF. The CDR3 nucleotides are TGTGCCAGCAGCTGGGACCGCAATCAGCCCCAGCATTTT. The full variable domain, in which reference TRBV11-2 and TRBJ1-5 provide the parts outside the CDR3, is EAGVAQSPRYKIIEKRQSVAFWCNPISGHATLYWYQQILGQGPKLLIQFQNNGVVDDSQLPKDRFSAERLKGVDSTLKIQPAKLEDSAVYLCASSWDRNQPQHFGDGTRLSIL.

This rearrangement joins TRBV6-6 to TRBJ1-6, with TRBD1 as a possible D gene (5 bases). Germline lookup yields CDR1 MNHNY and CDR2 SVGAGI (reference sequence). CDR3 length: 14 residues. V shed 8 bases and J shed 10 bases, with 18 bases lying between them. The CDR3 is CASVGGAEGSPLHF. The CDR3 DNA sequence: TGTGCCAGCGTGGGAGGGGCAGAAGGATCACCCCTCCACTTT.

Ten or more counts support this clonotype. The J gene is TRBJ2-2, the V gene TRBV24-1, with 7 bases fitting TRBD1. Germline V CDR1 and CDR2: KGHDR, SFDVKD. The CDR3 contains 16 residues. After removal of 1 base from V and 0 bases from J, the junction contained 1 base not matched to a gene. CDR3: CATSDFGTANTGELFF. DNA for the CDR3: TGTGCCACCAGTGATTTCGGGACAGCGAACACCGGGGAGCTGTTTTTT.

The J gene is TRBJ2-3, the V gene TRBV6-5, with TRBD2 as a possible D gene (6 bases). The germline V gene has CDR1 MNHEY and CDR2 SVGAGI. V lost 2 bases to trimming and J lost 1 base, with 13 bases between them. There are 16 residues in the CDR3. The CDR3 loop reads CASSYSGRGGTDTQYF. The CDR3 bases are TGTGCCAGCAGTTACAGTGGGCGGGGCGGCACAGATACGCAGTATTTT.

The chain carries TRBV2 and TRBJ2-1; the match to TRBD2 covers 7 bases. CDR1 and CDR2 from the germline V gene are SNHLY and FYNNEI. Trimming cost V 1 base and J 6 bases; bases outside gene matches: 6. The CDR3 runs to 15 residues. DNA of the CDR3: TGTGCCAGCAGTGAAGGACTAGCCTCAATCAATGAGCAGTTCTTC. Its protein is CASSEGLASINEQFF. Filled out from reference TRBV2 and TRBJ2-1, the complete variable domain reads EPEVTQTPSHQVTQMGQEVILRCVPISNHLYFYWYRQILGQKVEFLVSFYNNEISEKSEIFDDQFSVERPDGSNFTLKIRSTKLEDSAMYFCASSEGLASINEQFFGPGTRLTVL.